The subject of this entry is one T cell receptor (beta chain). Its antigen is still unknown. This record comes from a study of cytomegalovirus exposure and HLA in healthy donors. Whole-study results and caveats: More clonal expansion characterized HLA-associated TCR beta chains than equally common others in a later analysis.

Amplification used 60 Vbeta primers and 13 Jbeta primers. Sequencing was performed with immunoSEQ multiplex PCR; in TCRdb, only in-frame clones are kept and a portion is missing. The sample consists of roughly 120,000 clones, over 75% of them appearing once. There are 14 residues in the CDR3. CDR1 KGHSH and CDR2 LQKENI come from the germline V gene. The ends were cut back, 0 bases at V and 6 bases at J, with 9 bases in the middle. The sequence derives from a man in his forties or fifties in good health and CMV-seronegative. Sequenced: PBMCs. This chain links TRBV18 with TRBJ1-5; D ambiguous. The CDR3 region is CASSPPQVRQPQHF. The CDR3 nucleotides read TGTGCCAGCTCACCACCCCAGGTGCGTCAGCCCCAGCATTTT.